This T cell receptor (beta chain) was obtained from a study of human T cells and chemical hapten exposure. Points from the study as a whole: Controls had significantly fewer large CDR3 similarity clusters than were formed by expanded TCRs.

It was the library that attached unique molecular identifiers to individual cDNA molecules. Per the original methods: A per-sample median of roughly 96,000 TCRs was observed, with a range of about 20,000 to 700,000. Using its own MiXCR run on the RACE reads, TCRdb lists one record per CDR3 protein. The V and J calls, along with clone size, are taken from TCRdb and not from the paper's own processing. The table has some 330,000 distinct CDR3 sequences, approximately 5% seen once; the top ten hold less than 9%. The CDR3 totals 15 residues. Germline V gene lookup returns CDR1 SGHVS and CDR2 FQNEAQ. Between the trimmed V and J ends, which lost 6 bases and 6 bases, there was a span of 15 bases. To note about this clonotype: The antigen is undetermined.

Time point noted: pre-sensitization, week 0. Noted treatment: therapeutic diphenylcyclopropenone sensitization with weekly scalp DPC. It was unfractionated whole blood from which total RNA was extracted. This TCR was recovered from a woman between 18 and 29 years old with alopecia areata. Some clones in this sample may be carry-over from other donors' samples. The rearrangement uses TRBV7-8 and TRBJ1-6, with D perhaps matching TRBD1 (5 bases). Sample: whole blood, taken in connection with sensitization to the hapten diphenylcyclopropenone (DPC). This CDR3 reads CASRGSTGGNSPLHF. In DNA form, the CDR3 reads TGTGCCAGCAGGGGATCGACGGGGGGTAATTCACCCCTCCACTTT.